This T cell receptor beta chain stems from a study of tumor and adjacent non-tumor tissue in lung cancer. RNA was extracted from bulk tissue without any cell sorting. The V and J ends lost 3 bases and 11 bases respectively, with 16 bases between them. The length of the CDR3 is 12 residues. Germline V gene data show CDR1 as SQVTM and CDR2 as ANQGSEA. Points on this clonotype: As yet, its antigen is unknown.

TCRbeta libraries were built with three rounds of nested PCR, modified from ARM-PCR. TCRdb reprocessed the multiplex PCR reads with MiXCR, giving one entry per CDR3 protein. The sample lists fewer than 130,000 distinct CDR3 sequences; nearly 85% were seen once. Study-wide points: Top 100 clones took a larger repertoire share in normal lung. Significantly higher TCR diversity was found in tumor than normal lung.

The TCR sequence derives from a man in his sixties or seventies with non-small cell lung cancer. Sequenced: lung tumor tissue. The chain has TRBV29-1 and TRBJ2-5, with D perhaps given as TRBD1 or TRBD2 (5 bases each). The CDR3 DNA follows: TGCAGCGTTGAGGCAGGGAGAGAGAGTCAGTACTTC. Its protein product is CSVEAGRESQYF. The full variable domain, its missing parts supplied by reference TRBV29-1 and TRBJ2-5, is SAVISQKPSRDICQRGTSLTIQCQVDSQVTMMFWYRQQPGQSLTLIATANQGSEATYESGFVIDKFPISRPNLTFSTLTVSNMSPEDSSIYLCSVEAGRESQYFGPGTRLLVL.